These 26 T cell receptor beta chains came from one sample sequenced in a study of regulatory T cells in long-lasting Graves disease. Time point defined: persistent/refractory GD, antithyroid drugs over 5 years with positive TRAb. The TCR library used RNA extracted from PBMCs. Both iRepertoire HTBI primers and Arm-PCR of CDR3 regions were used to build the TCR beta libraries. MiXCR, applied by TCRdb to the multiplex PCR reads, yields one record per CDR3 protein. The sample lists roughly 500,000 distinct CDR3 sequences; around 20% were seen once. The sequencing used peripheral blood mononuclear cells (PBMCs), collected when the disease was refractory, from a patient treated with antithyroid drugs. Receptor source: a female donor with Graves disease.

Ten or more counts support this clonotype. V and J are TRBV5-1 and TRBJ1-2; D call uncertain. The CDR3 loop spans 15 amino acids. V was pared by 0 bases and J by 1 base, with 10 bases between. CDR1 and CDR2 (germline): SGHRS, YFSETQ. For the CDR3, the DNA is TGCGCCAGCAGCTTGGGCGGCACGGATAACTATGGCTACACCTTC. Protein: CASSLGGTDNYGYTF.

The rearrangement uses TRBV6-2 or TRBV6-3 and TRBJ2-7; the D is unclear. The closer fit of TRBJ2-5 to the DNA end suggests the J call may be wrong. The germline V gene has CDR1 MNHEY and CDR2 SVGEGT. The CDR3 totals 13 residues. The CDR3 reads CASSKDSLETQYF. CDR3 sequence (DNA): TGTGCCAGCAGTAAAGACTCGCTGGAGACCCAGTACTTC.

This clonotype was seen at least ten times. The chain links TRBV20-1 to TRBJ2-2; D is unresolved. The germline gives CDR1 DFQATT, CDR2 SNEGSKA (reference sequence). The CDR3 has 15 residues. V lost 4 bases and J lost 0, with 12 bases in between. The chain's CDR3 is CSAKVRLSNTGELFF. CDR3 coding DNA: TGCAGTGCTAAAGTACGACTTTCGAACACCGGGGAGCTGTTTTTT.

This clonotype was seen ten or more times. This chain links TRBV27 with TRBJ1-2, with D perhaps matching TRBD1 (5 bases). Trimming took off 5 bases at V and 9 bases at J, with 19 bases between the two ends. The CDR3 totals 14 residues. CDR1 is MNHEY and CDR2 is SMNVEV in the germline V gene (reference sequence). As DNA, the CDR3 is TGTGCCAGCAGTCCCTTAGCAGGGTTGAAACGCTACACCTTC. This gives the protein CASSPLAGLKRYTF.

This clonotype was seen only a few times. The chain combines TRBV7-3 with TRBJ2-5; TRBD2 matches at 9 bases. CDR3 size: 14 residues. The germline V gene encodes CDR1 SGHTA and CDR2 FQGTGA. The ends lost 5 bases at V and 0 bases at J; junction bases unmatched: 1. CDR3 residues: CASSRTSDQETQYF. CDR3 in DNA: TGTGCCAGCAGCAGGACTAGCGACCAAGAGACCCAGTACTTC.

The chain recombines TRBV5-1 with TRBJ2-6; 11 positions agree with TRBD1. Germline V gene data show CDR1 as SGHRS and CDR2 as YFSETQ. V lost 6 bases, J lost 0 bases, and 8 bases stayed unmatched. The length of the CDR3 is 18 residues. The CDR3 DNA is TGCGCCAGCAAGACACCGGGACAGGGGGACTCTGGGGCCAACGTCCTGACTTTC. Translation: CASKTPGQGDSGANVLTF. Full variable domain (missing parts from reference TRBV5-1 and TRBJ2-6): KAGVTQTPRYLIKTRGQQVTLSCSPISGHRSVSWYQQTPGQGLQFLFEYFSETQRNKGNFPGRFSGRQFSNSRSEMNVSTLELGDSALYLCASKTPGQGDSGANVLTFGAGSRLTVL.

This clonotype came up a few times. The V and J genes are TRBV12-3 or TRBV12-4 and TRBJ2-2, with 8 bases that match TRBD1. The V and J ends lost 6 bases and 5 bases, in that order; junction bases with no gene match: 17. This CDR3 has 18 residues. The CDR3 bases are TGTGCCAGCAGCCACCCTCTGGACAGGGCAGTGTGGACCGGGGAGCTGTTTTTT. This encodes CASSHPLDRAVWTGELFF.

This clonotype was picked up many times. The chain recombines TRBV6-1 with TRBJ1-5; possibly TRBD1 for D (6 bases). V lost 7 bases to trimming and J lost 7 bases, with 17 bases between them. The CDR3 spans 14 residues. Germline CDR1 MNHNS, CDR2 SASEGT. The CDR3 DNA reads TGTGCCAGCAATAACAGGGCCCTCCTCCAGCCCCAGCATTTT. Translating gives CASNNRALLQPQHF.

This chain joins TRBV30 and TRBJ1-1; no clear D gene. Germline CDR1 GTSNPN, CDR2 SVGIG (reference sequence). The CDR3 extends over 13 amino acids. V was shortened by 3 bases and J by 0 bases, with 8 bases between the two germline ends. The CDR3 reads CAWRKRMNTEAFF. In nucleotides, the CDR3 is TGTGCCTGGAGGAAACGCATGAACACTGAAGCTTTCTTT.

This clonotype was observed at least ten times. The chain employs TRBV28 and TRBJ1-2, with D tentatively TRBD1 (5 bases). Germline V gene sequence: CDR1 MDHEN, CDR2 SYDVKM. The V gene lost 1 base and the J gene lost 0 bases, with 6 bases spanning the gap. The CDR3 has 14 amino acids. CDR3: CASSLSGPNYGYTF. DNA for the CDR3: TGTGCCAGCAGTTTATCAGGGCCTAACTATGGCTACACCTTC.

As to this clonotype: A much more abundant neighbour one base away suggests this may be a read error. V and J are TRBV6-1 and TRBJ1-4, with TRBD1 matching over 11 bases. After removal of 3 bases from V and 0 bases from J, the junction contained 3 bases not matched to a gene. This CDR3 spans 17 amino acids. Germline V CDR1 and CDR2: MNHNS, SASEGT. The CDR3 region has the DNA TGTGCCAGCAGTGACCGGGGACAGGGGGCAACTAATGAAAAACTGTTTTTT. Its translation: CASSDRGQGATNEKLFF.

V usage is TRBV6-1 and J usage is TRBJ2-2; possible D gene TRBD2, 6 bases. V was cut by 4 bases and J by 0 bases, with 9 bases left in between. Germline V gene sequence: CDR1 MNHNS, CDR2 SASEGT. There are 15 residues in the CDR3. CDR3 coding DNA: TGTGCCAGCAGTGGGGGGAGGCCGAACACCGGGGAGCTGTTTTTT. The encoded protein is CASSGGRPNTGELFF.

The CDR3 DNA reads TGTGCCAGCAGCAGACTAGCGGGAGGATCCTACAATGAGCAGTTCTTC. The encoded protein is CASSRLAGGSYNEQFF. The gene calls are TRBV11-2 and TRBJ2-1, with TRBD2 matching 13 bases. The V gene's germline CDR1 is SGHAT and CDR2 FQNNGV. The junction had 2 bases not matched to a gene; V was cut back by 5 bases and J by 1 base. There are 16 residues in the CDR3.

The genes are TRBV19 and TRBJ2-7; D is possibly TRBD2 (6 bases). Germline CDR1 reads LNHDA; CDR2 reads SQIVND (reference sequence). Trimming removed 6 bases at V and 2 bases at J, with 11 bases between. The CDR3 is made up of 13 amino acids. The CDR3 DNA reads as TGTGCCAGTAGCGGGAGAGGAACCTACGAGCAGTACTTC. Translation: CASSGRGTYEQYF. Complete variable domain (other parts from reference TRBV19 and TRBJ2-7): DGGITQSPKYLFRKEGQNVTLSCEQNLNHDAMYWYRQDPGQGLRLIYYSQIVNDFQKGDIAEGYSVSREKKESFPLTVTSAQKNPTAFYLCASSGRGTYEQYFGPGTRLTVT.

This clonotype has a handful of counts. V and J are TRBV20-1 and TRBJ1-4; 7 bases are a match to TRBD1. Trimming cost V 3 bases and J 8 bases; bases outside gene matches: 9. Per the germline V gene, CDR1 is DFQATT and CDR2 is SNEGSKA (reference sequence). This CDR3 contains 14 residues. DNA for the CDR3: TGCAGTGCTAGTCGGACAGGAGCTGCCGAAAAACTGTTTTTT. As protein: CSASRTGAAEKLFF.

The chain combines TRBV20-1 with TRBJ2-5; 8 bases are a match to TRBD2. The CDR3 length is 17 residues. In germline, CDR1 is DFQATT, CDR2 SNEGSKA (reference sequence). The junction had 19 bases not matched to a gene; V was cut back by 1 base and J by 9 bases. The CDR3 sequence: CSARGSGSGAPGTSQYF. CDR3 DNA: TGCAGTGCTAGAGGTAGTGGTAGCGGGGCACCCGGTACGTCCCAGTACTTC.

The chain has TRBV20-1 and TRBJ1-3, with 7 bases matching TRBD1. Germline lookup yields CDR1 DFQATT and CDR2 SNEGSKA (reference sequence). With V trimmed by 5 bases and J by 0 bases, 4 bases remained unmatched. This CDR3 region has 14 residues. CDR3 residues: CSAPRQGSGNTIYF. CDR3 nucleotide sequence: TGCAGTGCTCCTAGACAGGGCTCTGGAAACACCATATATTTT.

This clonotype was observed many times. The chain uses TRBV11-2 and TRBJ2-7, with TRBD2 identical over 8 bases. V lost 3 bases to trimming and J lost 0 bases; unmatched junction nucleotides: 7. The CDR3 consists of 16 residues. CDR1 is SGHAT, CDR2 FQNNGV, per germline. DNA of the CDR3: TGTGCCAGCAGCTTCCAAAAGCGGGAGCCCTCCTACGAGCAGTACTTC. It yields the protein CASSFQKREPSYEQYF.

This clonotype was seen repeatedly, ten times or more. The gene calls are TRBV6-5 and TRBJ1-6; D is undetermined. Germline V gene lookup returns CDR1 MNHEY and CDR2 SVGAGI. Trimming stripped 0 bases from V and 8 bases from J, with 5 bases between. The CDR3 consists of 13 residues. The CDR3 bases are TGTGCCAGCAGTTACTCGATCGATTCACCCCTCCACTTT. Its translation: CASSYSIDSPLHF.

J is TRBJ1-1 and V is TRBV15; D ambiguous. In germline, CDR1 is LNHNV, CDR2 YYDKDF (reference sequence). The CDR3 has 13 residues. Trimming shortened V by 3 bases and J by 0 bases, and 5 bases separated the two germline ends. The CDR3 sequence: CATSRALNTEAFF. CDR3 DNA sequence: TGTGCCACCAGCAGGGCATTGAACACTGAAGCTTTCTTT.

In this sample, this clonotype turned up once. A much larger clone sits a single nucleotide away, making a read error possible. This sequence joins TRBV2 and TRBJ2-7, with 12 nucleotides matching TRBD2. CDR1 SNHLY and CDR2 FYNNEI come from the germline V gene. The CDR3 is made up of 14 amino acids. V lost 5 bases, J lost 5 bases, and 4 bases stayed unmatched. The DNA of the CDR3 is TGTGCCAGCAGTCGACTAGCGGGAGCGAACGAGCAGTACTTC. Its translation is CASSRLAGANEQYF.

V usage is TRBV7-2 and J usage is TRBJ2-2, with TRBD2 matching 13 bases. Germline lookup yields CDR1 SGHTA and CDR2 FQGNSA. The CDR3 totals 18 residues. The V segment lost 1 base and the J segment 3 bases; nucleotides outside the gene matches: 5. CDR3 in amino acids: CASSLVGTSGDYTGELFF. The CDR3 region has the DNA TGTGCCAGCAGCTTAGTCGGGACTAGCGGGGATTACACCGGGGAGCTGTTTTTT.

In this sample, this clonotype turned up once. A much larger clonotype is one base distant, so this may be a read error. V gene TRBV10-2 combines with J gene TRBJ2-7; 7 nucleotides line up with TRBD1. After removal of 6 bases from V and 6 bases from J, the junction contained 8 bases not matched to a gene. The CDR3 has 13 amino acids. Germline CDR1 WSHSY, CDR2 SAAADI. The CDR3 region has the DNA TGCGCCAGCAGCCGCACAGGGGTAGGCGAGCAGTACTTC. It yields the protein CASSRTGVGEQYF.

This clonotype was counted at least ten times. The chain employs TRBV28 and TRBJ1-2; 8 nucleotides agree with TRBD1. The CDR3 has 16 residues. Germline assignment: CDR1 MDHEN and CDR2 SYDVKM. J gave up 2 bases and V 5 bases, and 10 bases lay outside the gene matches. DNA of the CDR3: TGTGCCAGCAGTCCGATGCCAGGGGGCGGAAACTATGGCTACACCTTC. This encodes CASSPMPGGGNYGYTF.

In this sample, this clonotype turned up a few times. The chain combines TRBV7-9 with TRBJ2-7; D gene unclear. The CDR3 is 15 amino acids. Per the germline V gene, CDR1 is SEHNR and CDR2 is FQNEAQ (reference sequence). Deletions cut 1 base from V and 0 bases from J, with 10 bases between. The CDR3 is CASSLGFGISYEQYF. CDR3 in DNA: TGTGCCAGCAGCTTAGGGTTTGGAATCTCCTACGAGCAGTACTTC.

The table lists this clonotype with a few counts. The V call is TRBV7-9, the J call TRBJ1-1; D remains unclear. Germline-derived CDR1 and CDR2 are SEHNR and FQNEAQ (reference sequence). The V end was cut by 6 bases, the J end by 7 bases, with 12 bases between. CDR3 length: 12 amino acids. The CDR3 is CASSPSGYEAFF. The CDR3, as DNA: TGTGCCAGCAGTCCCTCGGGCTATGAAGCTTTCTTT.